This T cell receptor (beta chain) is from a study of T cells in Graves' hyperthyroidism and ophthalmopathy. Regions amplified from RNA transcripts were the TCR beta CDR3 regions. The TCR CDR3 was amplified in a first-round RT-PCR using the HTBI primer set. TCRdb processed the multiplex PCR reads anew with MiXCR; each CDR3 protein has one entry. This sample has 480,000 or so distinct CDR3 sequences, with approximately 15% found just once. Germline assignment: CDR1 SGHTA and CDR2 FQGTGA. The CDR3 has 14 amino acids. V was pared by 6 bases and J by 1 base, with 11 bases between. This clonotype showed up many times.

This clonotype was obtained from a woman aged 18-29 years with Graves' hyperthyroidism. The chain has TRBV7-3 and TRBJ2-3, with D possibly being TRBD2 (5 bases). Input material: blood. The CDR3: CASRPTGGTDTQYF. DNA of the CDR3: TGTGCCAGCAGACCGACCGGGGGCACAGATACGCAGTATTTT.